A selection of T cell receptor beta chains follows, all from one sample in a study of shared clonotypes between healthy human individuals. Produced via immunoSEQ multiplex PCR; TCRdb's table is partial and in-frame only. The top ten hold about 12% of the sample, which has about half a million clones, approximately 80% seen once. Sample: PBMCs. The origin of the receptors is a middle-aged woman in good health. Some clones in this sample may be carry-over from other donors' samples. CDR3s leave out the opening cysteine and the closing phenylalanine or tryptophan. The D gene is left open where the match is weak. Not all rows give a size; the values are once, few, many and, for expanded clones, a class.

CDR3: ASSTQGDTEAF
size: -
D: -
V: TRBV7-3

CDR3: ASSLNQNTDTQY
size: -
D: -
V: TRBV5-1

CDR3: ASSSVAGRVTGELF
size: many
D: TRBD2
V: TRBV6-5

CDR3: ASSLAGHLNTEAF
size: few
D: -
V: TRBV7-2

CDR3: ASSLGSSRDNEQF
size: many
D: -
V: TRBV27

CDR3: ASSRDRSTDTQY
size: -
D: TRBD1
V: TRBV2

CDR3: AISDNRVASDEKLF
size: -
D: -
V: TRBV10-3

CDR3: ASSREQNTEAF
size: few
D: -
V: TRBV7-9

CDR3: ASSLAIQTYEQY
size: many
D: -
V: TRBV7-9

CDR3: ASSSWTSGLYNEQF
size: -
D: TRBD2
V: TRBV6-5

CDR3: ASSNGGADTQY
size: -
D: -
V: TRBV6-1

CDR3: ASSLAGVENQPQH
size: once
D: -
V: TRBV7-2